Listed here are 5 T cell receptor beta chains from one sample, sequenced in a study of blood T cell repertoires in COVID-19. The protocol was immunoSEQ multiplex PCR, while the TCRdb copy is restricted to in-frame clones and leaves out a portion. Among some 250,000 clones, 70% to 90% were seen once, and the ten largest hold about 1%. Sequenced sample: peripheral blood. These receptor sequences come from a woman aged 40 to 50 who had recovered from COVID-19.

The CDR3 loop is CASRPGSGRGNEQFF. CDR3 bases: TGTGCCAGCAGGCCGGGTAGCGGGAGGGGCAATGAGCAGTTCTTC. This chain links TRBV6-5 with TRBJ2-1, with TRBD2 matching 11 bases. Germline lookup yields CDR1 MNHEY and CDR2 SVGAGI. V trimming: 6 bases; J trimming: 6 bases; junction bases outside the gene matches: 7. This CDR3 has 15 amino acids.

The chain is built from TRBV12-1 and TRBJ2-2; the table's D call, TRBD2, has no DNA check behind it. TRBV12-1 counts as a pseudogene. This CDR3 has 17 amino acids. CDR3 residues: CASSPSLGLADTGELFF. DNA for the CDR3: TGTGCCAGCAGCCCCAGCCTGGGACTAGCGGATACCGGGGAGCTGTTTTTT.

The V and J genes are TRBV9 and TRBJ1-1; no clear D. Trimming left V 0 bases short and J 6 bases short, with 6 bases between. Germline lookup yields CDR1 SGDLS and CDR2 YYNGEE. The length of the CDR3 is 12 residues. The CDR3 spells CASSVGGAEAFF. The CDR3 DNA reads as TGTGCCAGCAGCGTAGGCGGGGCTGAAGCTTTCTTT.

The gene calls are TRBV4-1 and TRBJ2-7, with 7 bases lining up with TRBD2. Per germline, CDR1 MGHRA and CDR2 YSYEKL. Losses at the gene ends were 7 bases for V and 1 base for J; bases not matched to a gene: 7. The CDR3 totals 14 residues. CDR3 bases: TGCGCCAGCACTCGGGCGGGAGCGTCCTACGAGCAGTACTTC. Protein product: CASTRAGASYEQYF.

The CDR3: CATSRPDNRQPQHF. The DNA of the CDR3 is TGTGCCACCAGCAGACCCGACAATAGACAGCCCCAGCATTTT. The chain carries TRBV15 and TRBJ1-5; D gene unclear. The CDR3 runs to 14 residues. V lost 2 bases, J lost 7 bases, and 12 bases lay in between. Looked up from germline, CDR1 is LNHNV and CDR2 is YYDKDF (reference sequence).